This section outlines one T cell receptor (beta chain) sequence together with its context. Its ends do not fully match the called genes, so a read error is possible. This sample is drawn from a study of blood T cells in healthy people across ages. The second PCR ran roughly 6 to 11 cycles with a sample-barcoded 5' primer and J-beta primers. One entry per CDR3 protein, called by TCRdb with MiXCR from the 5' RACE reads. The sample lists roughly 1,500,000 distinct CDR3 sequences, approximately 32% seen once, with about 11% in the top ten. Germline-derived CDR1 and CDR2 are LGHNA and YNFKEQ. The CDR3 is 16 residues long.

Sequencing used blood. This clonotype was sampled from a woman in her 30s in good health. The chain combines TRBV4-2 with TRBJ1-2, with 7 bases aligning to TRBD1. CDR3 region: CASSQPGQLNNFGYTF. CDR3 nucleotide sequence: TGTGCCAGCAGCCAGCCGGGACAGCTTAATAACTTTGGCTACACCTTC.